This T cell receptor beta chain was sequenced during a study of blood T cell repertoires in COVID-19. At the level of the study: Sites across the United States, Italy and Spain contributed samples from acute and convalescent COVID-19. PBMCs, B-cell-depleted T cells, or T cells were the source of the cDNA or gDNA that made up the material.

The V and J ends lost 3 bases and 6 bases respectively, with 12 bases between them. Per the germline V gene, CDR1 is MDHEN and CDR2 is SYDVKM. The CDR3 covers 14 residues. In the original workflow: Amplification of reference gene primers was used by the study to estimate nucleated cell counts. Assay used: immunoSEQ multiplex PCR; TCRdb lists only in-frame clones, some missing. The V and J calls and the clone size are those of that table, but D and trimming were determined from the DNA. The sample includes 100,000 or so clones, roughly nine tenths seen only once; the top ten take 2% to 2.5%. The clonotype originates from a man aged 50 to 60 with active COVID-19. The sequenced material came from peripheral blood. This rearrangement joins TRBV28 to TRBJ1-5, with D possibly being TRBD1 (6 bases). CDR3 in amino acids: CASSFGQGSQPQHF. In nucleotides, the CDR3 is TGTGCCAGCAGTTTCGGGCAGGGGAGTCAGCCCCAGCATTTT.